This section outlines one TCR beta chain sequence together with its context. Its antigen is not identified. The data were taken from a study of vaccination effects on CD4 cells after COVID-19. Whole-study context: For each well, some 2 million PBMC were cultured with around 9.8 IU/ml IL-2 and about 9.9 ug/ml peptides. Study results and limitations: Clones of infection and vaccine origin contracted markedly late after vaccination. Just 1 of 255 vaccine-induced clones in healthy recipients was cross-reactive.

The germline V gene encodes CDR1 SGHTA and CDR2 FQGTGA. V lost 2 bases and J lost 6, with 8 bases in between. The CDR3 has 13 amino acids. Method: immunoSEQ multiplex PCR; TCRdb's copy keeps in-frame clones and lacks some. The table has under 60,000 clones, 55% to 75% seen once. Having been cultured for ten to eleven days, the cells underwent CD4+ T cell isolation. Both day 3 and day 7 saw half the medium replaced with IL-2 medium. The sequencing used CD4+ T cells from PBMCs cultured without peptide, collected before COVID-19 vaccination. The TCR sequence derives from a human donor who received a COVID-19 vaccine. V gene TRBV7-3 combines with J gene TRBJ2-1; D gene ambiguous. CDR3: CASSLGLINEQFF. In nucleotides, the CDR3 is TGTGCCAGCAGCTTAGGCCTAATCAATGAGCAGTTCTTC. The full variable domain, in which reference TRBV7-3 and TRBJ2-1 provide the parts outside the CDR3, is GAGVSQTPSNKVTEKGKYVELRCDPISGHTALYWYRQSLGQGPEFLIYFQGTGAADDSGLPNDRFFAVRPEGSVSTLKIQRTERGDSAVYLCASSLGLINEQFFGPGTRLTVL.